Listed below are T cell receptor beta chains from one sample, sequenced in a study of cytomegalovirus exposure and HLA in healthy donors. Libraries were prepared by immunoSEQ multiplex PCR; TCRdb keeps only in-frame clonotypes and omits some of them. The data contain 180,000 or so clones, 80% of them singletons. Sequenced input: PBMCs. Source of these receptors: a woman in her twenties or thirties in good health and CMV-seronegative. Each CDR3 is given with its conserved first and last residue. The D gene is left open where the match is weak. Size values are once, few and many counts, or a class for expanded clones, and some rows have none.

>TRBV6-5|TRBD1|TRBJ1-6|-
CASSYGDRNSPLHF
TGTGCCAGCAGTTACGGGGACAGAAATTCACCCCTCCACTTT
>TRBV5-6|-|TRBJ1-6|-
CASSLEPGDNSPLHF
TGTGCCAGCAGCTTGGAGCCAGGGGATAATTCACCCCTCCACTTT
>TRBV5-4|TRBD2|TRBJ2-5|-
CASSLSGGRTQYF
TGTGCCAGCAGTCTTAGCGGGGGGCGTACCCAGTACTTC
>TRBV7-3|-|TRBJ2-3|few
CASSSLGAPLDTQYF
TGTGCCAGCAGCTCTCTTGGGGCCCCGTTGGATACGCAGTATTTT
>TRBV23-1|-|TRBJ2-3|-
CASSQRGSTDTQYF
TGCGCCAGCAGTCAGCGGGGAAGCACAGATACGCAGTATTTT
>TRBV7-6|-|TRBJ1-2|-
CASSLGPRRGSNYGYTF
TGTGCCAGCAGCTTAGGCCCCAGGCGGGGATCAAACTATGGCTACACCTTC
>TRBV19|-|TRBJ1-2|-
CASMGEANYGYTF
TGTGCCAGTATGGGCGAAGCTAACTATGGCTACACCTTC
>TRBV6-1|-|TRBJ1-4|few
CASSDRSGMNEKLFF
TGTGCCAGCAGTGACCGGTCGGGTATGAATGAAAAACTGTTTTTT
>TRBV18|-|TRBJ1-1|-
CASSPQGRRAFF
TGTGCCAGCTCACCACAGGGGCGTCGAGCTTTCTTT
>TRBV7-2|-|TRBJ2-3|-
CASSLGTYSDTQYF
TGTGCCAGCAGCTTAGGAACTTATTCAGATACGCAGTATTTT
>TRBV6-1|-|TRBJ1-6|-
CASSEVGANSPLHF
TGTGCCAGCAGTGAGGTTGGGGCAAATTCACCCCTCCACTTT
>TRBV6-5|-|TRBJ1-1|once
CASSYRDFSNTEAFF
TGTGCCAGCAGTTACAGGGACTTTTCGAACACTGAAGCTTTCTTT
>TRBV4-2|-|TRBJ1-1|-
CASSQAFVNTEAFF
TGTGCCAGCAGCCAGGCTTTCGTGAACACTGAAGCTTTCTTT
>TRBV5-4|TRBD1|TRBJ2-2|-
CASTLDPGQGVYGELFF
TGTGCCAGCACCCTTGATCCGGGACAGGGGGTGTACGGGGAGCTGTTTTTT
>TRBV5-1|-|TRBJ1-1|-
CASMRFENTEAFF
TGCGCCAGCATGCGGTTCGAGAACACTGAAGCTTTCTTT
>TRBV19|TRBD1|TRBJ2-5|-
CASTGTGGQTQYF
TGTGCCAGTACCGGGACAGGGGGCCAGACCCAGTACTTC
>TRBV7-9|-|TRBJ1-4|once
CASSTREGLDEKLFF
TGTGCCAGCAGCACGAGGGAGGGCTTGGACGAAAAACTGTTTTTT
>TRBV11-2|-|TRBJ1-2|-
CASSLGDYGYTF
TGTGCCAGCAGCTTGGGAGACTATGGCTACACCTTC
>TRBV18|TRBD1|TRBJ1-5|-
CATNREQGLLGNQPQHF
TGTGCCACAAACAGGGAACAGGGGCTTTTGGGCAATCAGCCCCAGCATTTT
>TRBV2|TRBD1|TRBJ2-2|-
CASSGDRARTGELFF
TGTGCCAGCAGTGGCGACAGGGCGAGAACCGGGGAGCTGTTTTTT
>TRBV30|TRBD2|TRBJ2-5|-
CARTSGGQETQYF
TGTGCCCGGACTAGCGGGGGGCAAGAGACCCAGTACTTC
>TRBV7-7|TRBD2|TRBJ2-2|-
CASSLGLAAGELFF
TGTGCTAGCAGCTTGGGACTAGCAGCCGGGGAGCTGTTTTTT
>TRBV12-5|-|TRBJ2-5|-
CASGFGVPETQYF
TGTGCTAGTGGTTTCGGAGTTCCAGAGACCCAGTACTTC
>TRBV6-6|TRBD1|TRBJ1-5|-
CASSMTGGNQPQHF
TGTGCCAGCAGTATGACAGGGGGCAATCAGCCCCAGCATTTT